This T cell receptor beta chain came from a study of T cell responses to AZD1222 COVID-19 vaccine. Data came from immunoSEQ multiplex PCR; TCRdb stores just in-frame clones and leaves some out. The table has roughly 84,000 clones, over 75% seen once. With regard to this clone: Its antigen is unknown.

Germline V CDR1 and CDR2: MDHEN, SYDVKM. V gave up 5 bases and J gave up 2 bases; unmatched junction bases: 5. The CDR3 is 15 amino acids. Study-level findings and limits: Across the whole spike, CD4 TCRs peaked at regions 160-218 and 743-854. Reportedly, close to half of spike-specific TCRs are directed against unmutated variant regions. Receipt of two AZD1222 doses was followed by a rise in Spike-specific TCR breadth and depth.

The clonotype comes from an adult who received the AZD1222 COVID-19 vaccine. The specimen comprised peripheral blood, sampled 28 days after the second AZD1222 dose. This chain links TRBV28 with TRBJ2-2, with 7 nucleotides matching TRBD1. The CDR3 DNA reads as TGTGCCAGCAGTCCGGGACAGCGAAACACCGGGGAGCTGTTTTTT. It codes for CASSPGQRNTGELFF.